The entry below gives a single T cell receptor (beta chain) sequence along with its context. Its antigen remains unknown. This sample was taken from a study of spatial heterogeneity in lung cancer. Study overall: Sequencing of follow-up PBMC samples took place when they were available, at a median of roughly 2 years after resection. Each distinct TCR and UMI combination averaged more than ten appearances in raw reads. Findings and caveats of the study: Whereas they appeared in blood less at follow-up, ubiquitous expanded tumor TCRs appeared there more at resection.

Described time point: blood at routine non-recurrence follow-up after resection. Unsorted whole RNA samples from tumor, nontumor lung or frozen PBMC were sequenced. TCRdb analysed the 5' RACE reads with MiXCR anew, one entry per CDR3 protein. This sample yields tens of thousands of distinct CDR3 sequences, of which 6.5% to 7.5% are seen a single time; approximately 40% belongs to the top ten. Trimming shortened V by 3 bases and J by 4 bases, and 12 bases separated the two germline ends. The CDR3 is 13 amino acids. Germline CDR1 SQVTM, CDR2 ANQGSEA. The material sequenced was PBMCs, taken at follow-up. The sequence was obtained from a female donor with early-stage non-small cell lung cancer. The chain couples TRBV29-1 to TRBJ1-2, with no clear D. The CDR3 sequence: CSVDDGVTYGYTF. CDR3 DNA: TGCAGCGTTGATGACGGCGTAACCTATGGCTACACCTTC.